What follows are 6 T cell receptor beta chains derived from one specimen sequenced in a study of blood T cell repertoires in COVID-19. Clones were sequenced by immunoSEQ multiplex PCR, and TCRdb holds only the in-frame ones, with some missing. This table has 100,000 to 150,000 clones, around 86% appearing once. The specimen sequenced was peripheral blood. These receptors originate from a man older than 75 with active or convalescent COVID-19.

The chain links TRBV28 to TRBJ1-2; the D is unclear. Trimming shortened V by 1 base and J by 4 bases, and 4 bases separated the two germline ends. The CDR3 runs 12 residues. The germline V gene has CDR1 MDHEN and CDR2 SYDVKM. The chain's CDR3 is CASSLYGYGYTF. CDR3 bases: TGTGCCAGCAGTTTATACGGCTATGGCTACACCTTC.

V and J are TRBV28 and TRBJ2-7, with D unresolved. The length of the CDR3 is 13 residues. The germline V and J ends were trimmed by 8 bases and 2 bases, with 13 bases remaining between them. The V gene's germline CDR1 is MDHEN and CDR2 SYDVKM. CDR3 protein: CASGSPFTYEQYF. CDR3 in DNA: TGTGCCAGCGGCTCTCCCTTTACCTACGAGCAGTACTTC.

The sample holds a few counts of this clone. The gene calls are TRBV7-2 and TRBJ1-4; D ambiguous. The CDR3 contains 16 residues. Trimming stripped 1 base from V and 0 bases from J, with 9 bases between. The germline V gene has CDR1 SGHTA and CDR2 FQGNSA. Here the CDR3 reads CASSLVRGTTNEKLFF. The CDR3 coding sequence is TGTGCCAGCAGCTTAGTGCGGGGAACAACTAATGAAAAACTGTTTTTT.

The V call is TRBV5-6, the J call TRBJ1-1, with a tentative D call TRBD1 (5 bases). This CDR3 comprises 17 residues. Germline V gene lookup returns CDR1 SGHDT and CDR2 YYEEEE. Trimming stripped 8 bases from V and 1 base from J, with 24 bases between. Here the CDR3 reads CARGKDTARDENTEAFF. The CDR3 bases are TGTGCCAGGGGAAAGGACACAGCACGAGATGAGAACACTGAAGCTTTCTTT.

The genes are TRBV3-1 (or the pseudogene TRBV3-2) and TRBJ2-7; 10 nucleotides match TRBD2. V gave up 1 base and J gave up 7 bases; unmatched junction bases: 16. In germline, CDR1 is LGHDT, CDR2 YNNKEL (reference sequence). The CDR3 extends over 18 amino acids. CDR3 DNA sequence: TGTGCCAGCAGCCAAGGACCCCCCTCAGGAGCGGGAGGGAGGGAGCAGTACTTC. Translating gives CASSQGPPSGAGGREQYF.

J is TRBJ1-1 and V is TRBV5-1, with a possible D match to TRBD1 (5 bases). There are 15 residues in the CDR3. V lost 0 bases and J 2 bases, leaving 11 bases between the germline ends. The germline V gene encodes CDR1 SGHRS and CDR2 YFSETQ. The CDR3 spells CASSLGSGGNTEAFF. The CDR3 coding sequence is TGCGCCAGCAGCTTGGGTTCCGGGGGAAACACTGAAGCTTTCTTT.